Sequencing of this T cell receptor (beta chain) was carried out in a study of shared clonotypes between healthy human individuals. Study-level background: The donors, a couple of women and a few men, were aged 18 to 49. Every donor yielded three CD4 naive, three CD4 memory, two CD8 naive and one CD8 memory plate. Points from the study as a whole: Rarefaction indicated that sorted-subset sequencing remained incomplete although depth was large.

Looked up from germline, CDR1 is SGDLS and CDR2 is YYNGEE. This CDR3 spans 15 amino acids. With 4 bases clipped from V and 5 bases from J, the junction kept 8 bases outside the gene matches. Positive CCR7 selection of CD45RO-negative cells yielded the naive CD8 cells, and terminally differentiated effector memory CD45RA+ cells were excluded. Turning to this clone: Its specificity is not known.

Assay used: immunoSEQ multiplex PCR; TCRdb lists only in-frame clones, some missing. The profile shows more than 2 million clones, around 93% of them singletons. The chain uses TRBV9 and TRBJ2-2, with TRBD1 matching over 7 bases. This clonotype originated in a young man in good health. Some clones in this sample may be carry-over from other donors' samples. The material sequenced was naive CD8+ T cells from PBMCs. The CDR3 reads CASSSTGVGTGELFF. The CDR3 region has the DNA TGTGCCAGCAGCTCAACAGGGGTGGGTACCGGGGAGCTGTTTTTT.